This TCR beta chain was captured in a study of shared clonotypes between healthy human individuals. Study results and limitations: Larger estimated richness was generally seen in naive subsets than in memory subsets.

Among the donors, all were Caucasian adults who lived in Nashville, Tennessee. In the source study's methods: Filtering differed, since immunoSEQ gave only junction sequences and no quality scores. TCRdb keeps only in-frame clones here, not all; method: immunoSEQ multiplex PCR. The D gene and trimming were derived from the DNA, and the V and J assignments and clone size from that table. There are a few million clones in the sample; roughly 92% occur only once, and around 0.14% lies in the top ten. Trimming removed 9 bases from V and 2 bases from J, with 13 bases in between. The CDR3 has 13 residues. Looked up from germline, CDR1 is MNHEY and CDR2 is SMNVEV (reference sequence). About this clone itself: The target antigen is unknown.

V and J are TRBV27 and TRBJ1-2; TRBD1 is a possible D gene (6 bases). Sequences were obtained from naive CD4+ T cells sorted from blood. Indicated subset: CD45RA+ positively selected. This TCR came from a man between 18 and 29 years old in good health. CDR3 sequence reads: CASFGGLNYGYTF. DNA of the CDR3: TGTGCCAGTTTTGGGGGGCTCAACTATGGCTACACCTTC.